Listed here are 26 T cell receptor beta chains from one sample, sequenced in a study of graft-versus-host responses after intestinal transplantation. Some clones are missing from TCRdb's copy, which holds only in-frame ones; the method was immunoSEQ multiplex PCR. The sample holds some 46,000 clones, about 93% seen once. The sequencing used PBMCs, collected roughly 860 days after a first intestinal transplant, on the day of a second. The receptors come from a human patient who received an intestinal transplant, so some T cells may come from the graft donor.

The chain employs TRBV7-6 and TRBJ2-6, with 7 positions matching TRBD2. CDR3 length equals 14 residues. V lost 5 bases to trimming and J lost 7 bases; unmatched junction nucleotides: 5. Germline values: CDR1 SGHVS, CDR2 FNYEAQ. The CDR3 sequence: CASSPTGGANVLTF. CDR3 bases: TGTGCCAGCAGCCCCACGGGGGGTGCCAACGTCCTGACTTTC.

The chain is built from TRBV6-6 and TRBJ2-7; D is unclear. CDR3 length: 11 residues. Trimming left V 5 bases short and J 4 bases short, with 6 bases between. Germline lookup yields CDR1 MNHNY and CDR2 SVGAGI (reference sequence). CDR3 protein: CASSLPYEQYF. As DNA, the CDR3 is TGTGCCAGCAGTCTACCTTACGAGCAGTACTTC.

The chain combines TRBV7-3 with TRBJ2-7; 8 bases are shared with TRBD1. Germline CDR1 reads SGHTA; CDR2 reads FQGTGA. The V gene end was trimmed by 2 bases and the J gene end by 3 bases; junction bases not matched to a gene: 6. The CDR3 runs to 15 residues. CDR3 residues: CASSLQGAPYYEQYF. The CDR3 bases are TGTGCCAGCAGCTTACAGGGGGCCCCTTACTACGAGCAGTACTTC.

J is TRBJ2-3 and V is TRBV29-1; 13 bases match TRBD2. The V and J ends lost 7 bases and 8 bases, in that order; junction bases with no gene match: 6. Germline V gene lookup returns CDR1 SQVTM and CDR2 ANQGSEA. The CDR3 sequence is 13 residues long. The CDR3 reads CSGGLAGEGTQYF. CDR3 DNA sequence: TGCAGCGGCGGACTAGCGGGAGAGGGTACGCAGTATTTT.

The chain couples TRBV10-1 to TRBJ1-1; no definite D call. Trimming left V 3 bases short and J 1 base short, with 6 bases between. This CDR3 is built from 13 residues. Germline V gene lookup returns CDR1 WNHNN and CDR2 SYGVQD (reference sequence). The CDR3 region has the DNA TGCGCCAGCAGTGATGGGTGGAACACTGAAGCTTTCTTT. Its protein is CASSDGWNTEAFF.

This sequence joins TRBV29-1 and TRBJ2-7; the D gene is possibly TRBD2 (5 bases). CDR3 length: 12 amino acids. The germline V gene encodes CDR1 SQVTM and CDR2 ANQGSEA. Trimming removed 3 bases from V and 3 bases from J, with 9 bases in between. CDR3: CSVDRGGYEQYF. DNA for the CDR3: TGCAGCGTTGATAGAGGAGGCTACGAGCAGTACTTC.

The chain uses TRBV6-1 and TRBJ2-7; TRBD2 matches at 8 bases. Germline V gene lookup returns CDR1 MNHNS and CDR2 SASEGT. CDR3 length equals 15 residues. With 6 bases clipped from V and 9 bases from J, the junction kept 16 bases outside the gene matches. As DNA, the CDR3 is TGTGCCAGCAGAGCGCAGACTAGCGACCTAGGCGGGCAGTACTTC. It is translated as CASRAQTSDLGGQYF.

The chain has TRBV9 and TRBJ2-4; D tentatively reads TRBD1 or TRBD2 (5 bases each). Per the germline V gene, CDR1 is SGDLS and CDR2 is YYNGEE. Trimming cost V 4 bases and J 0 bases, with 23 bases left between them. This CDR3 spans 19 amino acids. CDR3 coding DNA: TGTGCCAGCAGCATCGGAATGGGGCGGGCGGGCCTAGCCAAAAACATTCAGTACTTC. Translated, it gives CASSIGMGRAGLAKNIQYF.

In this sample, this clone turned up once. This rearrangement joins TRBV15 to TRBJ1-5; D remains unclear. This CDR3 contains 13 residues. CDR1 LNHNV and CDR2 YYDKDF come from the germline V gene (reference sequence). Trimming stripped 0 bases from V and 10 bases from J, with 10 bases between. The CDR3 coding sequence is TGTGCCACCAGCAGAGAGGTCTCAGGTCCCCAGCATTTT. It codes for CATSREVSGPQHF.

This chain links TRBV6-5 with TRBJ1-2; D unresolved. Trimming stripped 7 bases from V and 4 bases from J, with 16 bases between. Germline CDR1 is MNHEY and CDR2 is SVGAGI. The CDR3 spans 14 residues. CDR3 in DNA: TGTGCCAGCAACCCCGCGGCAGGTGGCTATGGCTACACCTTC. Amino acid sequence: CASNPAAGGYGYTF.

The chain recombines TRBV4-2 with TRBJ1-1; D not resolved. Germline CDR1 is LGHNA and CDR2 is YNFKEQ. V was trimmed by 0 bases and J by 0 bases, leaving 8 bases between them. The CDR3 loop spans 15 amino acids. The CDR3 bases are TGTGCCAGCAGCCAAGATATAATGATGAACACTGAAGCTTTCTTT. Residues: CASSQDIMMNTEAFF.

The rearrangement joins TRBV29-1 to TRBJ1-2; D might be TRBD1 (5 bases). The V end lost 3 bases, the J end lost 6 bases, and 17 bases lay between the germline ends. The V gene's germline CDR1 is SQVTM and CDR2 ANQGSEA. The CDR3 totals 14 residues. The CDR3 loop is CSVEGVPGWDGYTF. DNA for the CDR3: TGCAGCGTTGAGGGTGTGCCAGGGTGGGATGGCTACACCTTC. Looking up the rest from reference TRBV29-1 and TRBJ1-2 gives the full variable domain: SAVISQKPSRDICQRGTSLTIQCQVDSQVTMMFWYRQQPGQSLTLIATANQGSEATYESGFVIDKFPISRPNLTFSTLTVSNMSPEDSSIYLCSVEGVPGWDGYTFGSGTRLTVV.

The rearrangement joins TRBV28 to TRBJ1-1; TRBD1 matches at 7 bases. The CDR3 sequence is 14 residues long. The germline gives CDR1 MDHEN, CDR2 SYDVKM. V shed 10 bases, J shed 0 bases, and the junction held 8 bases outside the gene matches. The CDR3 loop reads CAIHRTGMNTEAFF. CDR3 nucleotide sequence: TGTGCCATCCACCGGACAGGTATGAACACTGAAGCTTTCTTT.

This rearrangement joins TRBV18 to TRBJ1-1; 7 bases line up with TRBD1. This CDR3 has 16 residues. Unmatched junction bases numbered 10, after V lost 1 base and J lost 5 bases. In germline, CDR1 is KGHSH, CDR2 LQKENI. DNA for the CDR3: TGTGCCAGCTCACCACGGACAGGAGGGGGTCCAACTGAAGCTTTCTTT. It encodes CASSPRTGGGPTEAFF. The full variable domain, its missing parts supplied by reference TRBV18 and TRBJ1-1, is NAGVMQNPRHLVRRRGQEARLRCSPMKGHSHVYWYRQLPEEGLKFMVYLQKENIIDESGMPKERFSAEFPKEGPSILRIQQVVRGDSAAYFCASSPRTGGGPTEAFFGQGTRLTVV.

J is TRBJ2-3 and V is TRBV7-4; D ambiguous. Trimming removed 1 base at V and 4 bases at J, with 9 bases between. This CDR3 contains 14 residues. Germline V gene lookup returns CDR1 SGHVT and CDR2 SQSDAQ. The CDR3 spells CASSLDTQADTQYF. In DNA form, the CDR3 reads TGTGCCAGCAGCTTAGACACCCAGGCAGATACGCAGTATTTT. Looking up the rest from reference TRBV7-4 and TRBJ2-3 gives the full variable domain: GAGVSQSPRYKVAKRGRDVALRCDSISGHVTLYWYRQTLGQGSEVLTYSQSDAQRDKSGRPSGRFSAERPERSVSTLKIQRTEQGDSAVYLCASSLDTQADTQYFGPGTRLTVL.

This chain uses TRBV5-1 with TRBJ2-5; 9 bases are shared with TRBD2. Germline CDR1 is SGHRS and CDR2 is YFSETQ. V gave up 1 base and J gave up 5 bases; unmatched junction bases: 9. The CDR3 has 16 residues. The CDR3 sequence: CASSLNSGSGGETQYF. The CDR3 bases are TGCGCCAGCAGCTTGAATAGCGGGAGCGGTGGGGAGACCCAGTACTTC. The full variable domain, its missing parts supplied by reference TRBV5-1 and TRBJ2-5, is KAGVTQTPRYLIKTRGQQVTLSCSPISGHRSVSWYQQTPGQGLQFLFEYFSETQRNKGNFPGRFSGRQFSNSRSEMNVSTLELGDSALYLCASSLNSGSGGETQYFGPGTRLLVL.

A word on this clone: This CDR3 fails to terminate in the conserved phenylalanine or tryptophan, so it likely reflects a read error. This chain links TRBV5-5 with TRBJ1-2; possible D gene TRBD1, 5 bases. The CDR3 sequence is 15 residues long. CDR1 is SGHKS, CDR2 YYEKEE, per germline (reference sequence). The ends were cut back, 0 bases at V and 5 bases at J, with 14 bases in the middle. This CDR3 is CASSLDRGVLYGYTL. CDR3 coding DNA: TGTGCCAGCAGCTTGGACAGAGGGGTACTTTATGGCTACACCCTC.

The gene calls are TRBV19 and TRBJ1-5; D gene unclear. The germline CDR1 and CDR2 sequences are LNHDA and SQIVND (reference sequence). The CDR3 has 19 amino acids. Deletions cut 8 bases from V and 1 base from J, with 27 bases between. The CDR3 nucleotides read TGTGCCAGTCGCATAACCCCTTCCACCCTATCTGTAAGCAATCAGCCCCAGCATTTT. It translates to CASRITPSTLSVSNQPQHF.

For the CDR3, the DNA is TGTGCCAGCACGCGGGGGGGACCAAAGACAACAAATGAGCAGTTCTTC. Translated, it gives CASTRGGPKTTNEQFF. The rearrangement joins TRBV27 to TRBJ2-1; 9 bases map to TRBD2. CDR1 MNHEY and CDR2 SMNVEV come from the germline V gene (reference sequence). The V and J ends lost 7 bases and 7 bases, in that order; junction bases with no gene match: 14. The CDR3 is 16 residues long.

CDR3 DNA: TGTGCCAGCAGCCAAGATCTATCCAGGGACACTGAAGCTTTCTTT. Protein product: CASSQDLSRDTEAFF. The chain joins TRBV4-2 to TRBJ1-1; maybe TRBD1 (5 bases). V gave up 0 bases and J gave up 3 bases, with 11 bases separating them. CDR1 LGHNA and CDR2 YNFKEQ come from the germline V gene. The CDR3 sequence is 15 residues long.

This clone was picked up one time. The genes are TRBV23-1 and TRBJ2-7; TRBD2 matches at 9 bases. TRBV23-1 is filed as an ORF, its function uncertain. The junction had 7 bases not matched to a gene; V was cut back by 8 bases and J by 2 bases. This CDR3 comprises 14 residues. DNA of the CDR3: TGCGCCAGCGGACCGGGACTAGCCGCCTACGAGCAGTACTTC. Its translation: CASGPGLAAYEQYF.

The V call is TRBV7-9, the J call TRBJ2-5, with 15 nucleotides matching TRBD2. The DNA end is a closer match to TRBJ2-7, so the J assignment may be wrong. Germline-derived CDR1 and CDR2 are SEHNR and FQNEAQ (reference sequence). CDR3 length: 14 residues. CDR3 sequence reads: CASSSGLAGGEQYF. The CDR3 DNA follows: TGTGCCAGCAGCTCGGGACTAGCGGGAGGCGAGCAGTACTTC.

CDR3 protein: CASSSGLAATDTQYF. DNA of the CDR3: TGTGCCAGCAGCAGCGGACTAGCGGCCACAGATACGCAGTATTTT. This rearrangement joins TRBV5-6 to TRBJ2-3; 10 bases line up with TRBD2. This CDR3 is 15 amino acids long. With 4 bases clipped from V and 2 bases from J, the junction kept 4 bases outside the gene matches. The germline V gene encodes CDR1 SGHDT and CDR2 YYEEEE.

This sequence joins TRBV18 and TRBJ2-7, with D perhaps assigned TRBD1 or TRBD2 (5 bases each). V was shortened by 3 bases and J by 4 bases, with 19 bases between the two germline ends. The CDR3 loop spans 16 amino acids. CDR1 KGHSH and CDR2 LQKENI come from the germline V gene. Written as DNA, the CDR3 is TGTGCCAGCTCACCGCAAGGAGCAGGGACGACGTACGAGCAGTACTTC. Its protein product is CASSPQGAGTTYEQYF.

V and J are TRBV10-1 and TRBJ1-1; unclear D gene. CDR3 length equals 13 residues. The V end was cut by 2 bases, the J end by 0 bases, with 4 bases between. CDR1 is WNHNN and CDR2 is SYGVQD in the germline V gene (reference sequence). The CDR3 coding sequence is TGCGCCAGCAGTGAGGGCATGAACACTGAAGCTTTCTTT. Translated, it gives CASSEGMNTEAFF.

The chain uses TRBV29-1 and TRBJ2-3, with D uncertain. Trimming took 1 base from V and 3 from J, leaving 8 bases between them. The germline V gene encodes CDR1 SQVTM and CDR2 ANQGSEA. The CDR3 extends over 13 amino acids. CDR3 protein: CSVEVGWTDTQYF. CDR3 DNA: TGCAGCGTTGAAGTAGGGTGGACAGATACGCAGTATTTT.